The clone carrying this T cell receptor beta chain showed up just a few times. The antigen is undetermined. The V gene's germline CDR1 is KGHSH and CDR2 LQKENI. The ends lost 3 bases at V and 6 bases at J; junction bases unmatched: 6. The CDR3 length is 15 residues. The data were taken from a study of identical twins. One entry per CDR3 protein results from TCRdb running MiXCR on the 5' RACE reads. The sample shows 350,000 to 600,000 distinct CDR3 sequences, 12% to 15% of them seen only once. Study-level findings and limits: The more abundant beta clonotypes in cord blood had fewer insertions, and memory repertoires did not show this.

Separately, the same data were catalogued under a study of yellow fever vaccine responses in identical twins. This second study says: Twins' T cell vaccine responses reportedly looked partly convergent, partly personalized.

The sequence was obtained from a woman aged 18-35 years in good health. The source material was CD4+ T cells sorted from blood. The chain uses TRBV18 and TRBJ2-1; 9 bases are shared with TRBD2. The CDR3 DNA reads as TGTGCCAGCTCACCGGTTCGGCGGGAGGGCAATGAGCAGTTCTTC. Its protein is CASSPVRREGNEQFF.